The 13 T cell receptor beta chains in this list originate from one sample, sequenced in a study of T cell responses to AZD1222 COVID-19 vaccine. Only in-frame clones appear in the TCRdb table, and some are missing; sequencing was by immunoSEQ multiplex PCR. The data hold roughly 60,000 clones, with approximately 90% observed a single time. The sample consisted of peripheral blood, taken on day 0 of AZD1222 vaccination. The receptors shown here come from an adult in good health.

V is TRBV3-1 (or the pseudogene TRBV3-2) and J is TRBJ1-2; maybe TRBD1 (5 bases). Germline lookup yields CDR1 LGHDT and CDR2 YNNKEL (reference sequence). V gave up 1 base and J gave up 2 bases, with 14 bases separating them. The CDR3 runs 16 residues. The CDR3, as DNA: TGTGCCAGCAGCCAAGGAGCAGGTGGGGCAAACTATGGCTACACCTTC. It translates to CASSQGAGGANYGYTF.

The genes are TRBV30 and TRBJ1-1, with 7 positions matching TRBD1. Per the germline V gene, CDR1 is GTSNPN and CDR2 is SVGIG (reference sequence). Unmatched junction bases numbered 2, after V lost 3 bases and J lost 1 base. The CDR3 spans 13 residues. The CDR3 nucleotides are TGTGCCTGGAGAAAGGGGGCGAACACTGAAGCTTTCTTT. Its protein is CAWRKGANTEAFF.

V and J are TRBV3-1 (or the pseudogene TRBV3-2) and TRBJ2-7; D possibly corresponds to TRBD2 (5 bases). The CDR3 spans 16 residues. Germline CDR1 and CDR2: LGHDT and YNNKEL (reference sequence). V was trimmed by 1 base and J by 1 base, leaving 14 bases between them. DNA of the CDR3: TGTGCCAGCAGCCAAGGTGAGGGTTATAGGTCCTACGAGCAGTACTTC. This codes for CASSQGEGYRSYEQYF.

The V gene is TRBV10-3, the J gene TRBJ2-7; D not certain. The CDR3 contains 14 residues. Germline CDR1 reads ENHRY; CDR2 reads SYGVKD. The V gene lost 7 bases and the J gene lost 4 bases, with 17 bases spanning the gap. CDR3 in amino acids: CAINTSPQLYEQYF. The CDR3 nucleotides are TGTGCCATCAATACTTCCCCTCAACTTTACGAGCAGTACTTC.

The genes are TRBV20-1 and TRBJ1-2; possibly TRBD1 for D (5 bases). V was shortened by 3 bases and J by 5 bases, with 19 bases between the two germline ends. This CDR3 has 15 amino acids. Germline loops: CDR1 DFQATT, CDR2 SNEGSKA (reference sequence). The CDR3 loop is CSASPPQGLDYGYTF. The CDR3 nucleotides are TGCAGTGCTAGTCCTCCCCAGGGTCTGGATTATGGCTACACCTTC.

The rearrangement uses TRBV7-9 and TRBJ1-6, with a possible D match to TRBD1 (5 bases). CDR1 and CDR2 (germline): SEHNR, FQNEAQ (reference sequence). The CDR3 is made up of 16 amino acids. Trimming left V 6 bases short and J 7 bases short, with 19 bases between. Here the CDR3 reads CASSQDTGLWNSPLHF. CDR3 DNA sequence: TGTGCCAGCAGTCAAGACACAGGACTATGGAATTCACCCCTCCACTTT.

This clone has more than one count but fewer than ten. The V call is TRBV4-1, the J call TRBJ1-6, with 8 bases fitting TRBD1. Germline V gives CDR1 MGHRA, CDR2 YSYEKL. With 1 base clipped from V and 8 bases from J, the junction kept 4 bases outside the gene matches. The CDR3 contains 15 residues. CDR3 residues: CASSQVLDRDSPLHF. In DNA, the CDR3 is TGCGCCAGCAGCCAAGTCTTGGACAGGGATTCACCCCTCCACTTT.

This rearrangement joins TRBV7-9 to TRBJ1-4, with a weak D call TRBD1 (5 bases). CDR3 size: 15 residues. V lost 10 bases, J lost 0 bases, and 15 bases lay in between. CDR1 SEHNR and CDR2 FQNEAQ come from the germline V gene (reference sequence). The chain's CDR3 is CAINFWGATNEKLFF. CDR3 coding DNA: TGTGCCATCAACTTTTGGGGGGCAACTAATGAAAAACTGTTTTTT.

This clone was counted once. This chain joins TRBV27 and TRBJ1-2; possible D gene TRBD1, 5 bases. V lost 3 bases and J 4 bases, leaving 12 bases between the germline ends. CDR3 length: 14 amino acids. Germline CDR1 reads MNHEY; CDR2 reads SMNVEV (reference sequence). The CDR3 region has the DNA TGTGCCAGCAGTTTTGCCTTCGGGGGCTATGGCTACACCTTC. Amino acids: CASSFAFGGYGYTF.

This chain connects TRBV6-6 to TRBJ1-2; D possibly corresponds to TRBD1 (5 bases). The CDR3 length is 15 residues. Germline CDR1 MNHNY, CDR2 SVGAGI (reference sequence). V was trimmed by 2 bases and J by 1 base, leaving 11 bases between them. DNA for the CDR3: TGTGCCAGCAGTTACCCGGCAGGGAGTAACTATGGCTACACCTTC. It translates to CASSYPAGSNYGYTF.

The chain is built from TRBV19 and TRBJ1-2; the match to TRBD1 covers 9 bases. Germline V gene lookup returns CDR1 LNHDA and CDR2 SQIVND (reference sequence). Germline trimming cut 9 bases from V and 8 bases from J; bases unmatched to any gene: 10. This CDR3 region has 13 residues. The CDR3 bases are TGTGCCAGCAGGGACAGGGCGAGGGGGGGCTACACCTTC. Protein product: CASRDRARGGYTF.

This sequence joins TRBV30 and TRBJ1-1, with no clear D. The germline V and J ends were trimmed by 2 bases and 3 bases, with 10 bases remaining between them. The CDR3 length is 13 residues. Germline CDR1 and CDR2: GTSNPN and SVGIG (reference sequence). CDR3 nucleotide sequence: TGTGCCTGGAGTCGGAAATCGGACACTGAAGCTTTCTTT. Its protein is CAWSRKSDTEAFF.

The gene calls are TRBV24-1 and TRBJ2-1; D remains ambiguous. From germline, CDR1 is KGHDR and CDR2 SFDVKD. This CDR3 spans 12 amino acids. V gave up 5 bases and J gave up 4 bases, with 5 bases separating them. As DNA, the CDR3 is TGTGCCACCAGTGGATTGTACAATGAGCAGTTCTTC. Protein: CATSGLYNEQFF.